One and the same sample provided the 17 T cell receptor beta chains below, sequenced in a study of blood T cell repertoires in COVID-19. Measured with immunoSEQ multiplex PCR; TCRdb has only the in-frame clones, and not every one. This repertoire shows 9,000 to 15,000 clones, just over 70% found once; its top ten account for 6% to 7%. The specimen was peripheral blood. These receptors all stem from a man aged 60 to 75 with COVID-19, enrolled during active disease.

The chain uses TRBV11-3 and TRBJ2-1; 7 positions match TRBD2. CDR1 is SGHNT, CDR2 YENEEA, per germline. This CDR3 has 13 amino acids. With V trimmed by 4 bases and J by 8 bases, 5 bases remained unmatched. The CDR3 loop reads CASSSWAGDEQFF. The CDR3 coding sequence is TGTGCCAGCAGCTCTTGGGCGGGGGATGAGCAGTTCTTC.

The rearrangement joins TRBV4-2 to TRBJ2-1; D possibly corresponds to TRBD2 (6 bases). The V end was cut by 7 bases, the J end by 0 bases, with 19 bases between. CDR3 length: 17 residues. CDR1 is LGHNA, CDR2 YNFKEQ, per germline. CDR3 loop: CASTRGDSGPSYNEQFF. In DNA form, the CDR3 reads TGTGCCAGCACCCGCGGGGATAGCGGACCCTCCTACAATGAGCAGTTCTTC.

This clone was observed a few times. Other DNA sequences from this sample encode an identical CDR3 as well. The rearrangement uses TRBV18 and TRBJ1-1; maybe TRBD1 (5 bases). Trimming stripped 3 bases from V and 3 bases from J, with 11 bases between. The CDR3 contains 14 residues. Germline CDR1 reads KGHSH; CDR2 reads LQKENI. The CDR3 nucleotides are TGTGCCAGCTCACCGTTATCGGGGGACACTGAAGCTTTCTTT. It encodes CASSPLSGDTEAFF.

The rearrangement uses TRBV5-4 and TRBJ2-7; unclear D gene. The CDR3 covers 12 residues. The V gene lost 1 base and the J gene lost 9 bases, with 11 bases spanning the gap. Germline V gene lookup returns CDR1 SGHNT and CDR2 YYREEE (reference sequence). The CDR3, as DNA: TGTGCCAGCAGCTTGACGGGTGTTGGGCAGTACTTC. Translation gives CASSLTGVGQYF.

The chain has TRBV4-1 and TRBJ2-3, with TRBD2 matching 12 bases. J lost 0 bases, V lost 1 base, and 5 bases had no gene match. CDR3 length equals 18 residues. Germline V gene data show CDR1 as MGHRA and CDR2 as YSYEKL. The CDR3 DNA is TGCGCCAGCAGCCAAGTACTAGCGGGGGGAAAAAGCACAGATACGCAGTATTTT. Protein sequence: CASSQVLAGGKSTDTQYF.

There are a few counts of this clone. V usage is TRBV24-1 and J usage is TRBJ1-2, with no clear D. This CDR3 comprises 17 residues. The V gene's germline CDR1 is KGHDR and CDR2 SFDVKD. Trimming removed 7 bases at V and 1 base at J, with 21 bases between. The CDR3 region is CATSGIDPGEVNYGYTF. The CDR3 nucleotides are TGTGCCACCAGCGGTATAGACCCCGGCGAGGTTAACTATGGCTACACCTTC.

In this sample, this clone turned up a few times. The chain is built from TRBV6-6 and TRBJ2-7; TRBD2 aligns across 11 bases. The CDR3 length is 14 residues. J gave up 6 bases and V 4 bases, and 5 bases lay outside the gene matches. Germline V gene sequence: CDR1 MNHNY, CDR2 SVGAGI (reference sequence). CDR3 sequence reads: CASSSLAGGAEQYV. In DNA form, the CDR3 reads TGTGCCAGCAGTTCTCTAGCGGGAGGTGCCGAGCAGTACGTC.

The rearrangement joins TRBV3-1 (or the pseudogene TRBV3-2) to TRBJ1-2, with D perhaps matching TRBD1 (5 bases). There are 17 residues in the CDR3. In germline, CDR1 is LGHDT, CDR2 YNNKEL (reference sequence). Deletions cut 3 bases from V and 5 bases from J, with 22 bases between. This CDR3 is CASSHLPQGLIPYGYTF. The DNA for the CDR3 is TGTGCCAGCAGCCACCTACCCCAGGGTTTAATCCCTTATGGCTACACCTTC.

This clone was picked up a small number of times. The J gene is TRBJ2-3, the V gene TRBV27, with 10 bases fitting TRBD2. V shed 6 bases and J 2 bases; nucleotides not matched to a gene: 14. CDR1 and CDR2 (germline): MNHEY, SMNVEV (reference sequence). The CDR3 contains 18 residues. In DNA, the CDR3 is TGTGCCAGCAGCCTATTAGCGGGAGGCCTTCTGTCCACAGATACGCAGTATTTT. Translating it yields CASSLLAGGLLSTDTQYF.

The rearrangement links TRBV5-6 to TRBJ1-1, with a possible D match to TRBD1 (5 bases). Germline CDR1 reads SGHDT; CDR2 reads YYEEEE. CDR3 length equals 12 residues. Trimming shortened V by 4 bases and J by 4 bases, and 8 bases separated the two germline ends. The CDR3 DNA is TGTGCCAGCAGCCAGGGTTTCACTGAAGCTTTCTTT. Translation: CASSQGFTEAFF.

This sequence joins TRBV6-5 and TRBJ1-2; D may be TRBD1 (6 bases). The CDR3 has 14 amino acids. CDR1 is MNHEY, CDR2 SVGAGI, per germline. V was trimmed by 3 bases and J by 8 bases, leaving 16 bases between them. The CDR3 sequence: CASSYLTGLWGYTF. The CDR3 nucleotides are TGTGCCAGCAGTTATCTCACAGGGCTCTGGGGCTACACCTTC.

This clone has just a few counts. This rearrangement joins TRBV10-3 to TRBJ2-3; D is possibly TRBD2 (6 bases). Germline values: CDR1 ENHRY, CDR2 SYGVKD. V was cut by 9 bases and J by 6 bases, with 13 bases left in between. The CDR3 spans 12 residues. CDR3 bases: TGTGCCATTTGGGACTCTGTGGATACGCAGTATTTT. It encodes CAIWDSVDTQYF.

This clone is medium-sized (0.01 to 0.1%) within its sample. Written as DNA, the CDR3 is TGTGCCAGCAGTTACGGGCAGCCCTATAGCAATCAGCCCCAGCATTTT. Its translation is CASSYGQPYSNQPQHF. The rearrangement joins TRBV6-6 to TRBJ1-5; D call uncertain. Deletions cut 2 bases from V and 0 bases from J, with 11 bases between. Germline V gives CDR1 MNHNY, CDR2 SVGAGI (reference sequence). The CDR3 is made up of 16 amino acids.

CDR3 sequence reads: CASSDRVGEKLFF. The CDR3 DNA is TGTGCCAGCAGCGACAGGGTCGGGGAAAAACTGTTTTTT. This chain joins TRBV7-6 and TRBJ1-4, with 7 bases that match TRBD1. The CDR3 is made up of 13 amino acids. V shed 5 bases, J shed 8 bases, and the junction held 5 bases outside the gene matches. CDR1 SGHVS and CDR2 FNYEAQ come from the germline V gene.

The genes are TRBV24-1 and TRBJ2-3; 9 bases fit TRBD1. After removal of 3 bases from V and 11 bases from J, the junction contained 14 bases not matched to a gene. Germline lookup yields CDR1 KGHDR and CDR2 SFDVKD. The length of the CDR3 is 16 residues. The CDR3 is CATSDPGTGRGSEQYF. CDR3 bases: TGTGCCACCAGTGATCCCGGGACAGGGCGGGGGAGTGAGCAGTATTTT.

The chain is built from TRBV19 and TRBJ2-3; 7 bases are a match to TRBD2. CDR3 length: 14 amino acids. Germline V lookup: CDR1 LNHDA, CDR2 SQIVND (reference sequence). Trimming removed 8 bases from V and 4 bases from J; junction bases left unmatched: 9. The CDR3 here is CASAPGGFPDTQYF. The CDR3 DNA reads TGTGCCAGTGCCCCCGGGGGGTTCCCAGATACGCAGTATTTT. Complete variable domain (other parts from reference TRBV19 and TRBJ2-3): DGGITQSPKYLFRKEGQNVTLSCEQNLNHDAMYWYRQDPGQGLRLIYYSQIVNDFQKGDIAEGYSVSREKKESFPLTVTSAQKNPTAFYLCASAPGGFPDTQYFGPGTRLTVL.

The CDR3 region has the DNA TGTGCCTGGAGTGTAGACAGGGCCCCTCAGCCCCAGCATTTT. Its translation is CAWSVDRAPQPQHF. The chain carries TRBV30 and TRBJ1-5, with TRBD1 matching over 7 bases. CDR1 is GTSNPN and CDR2 is SVGIG in the germline V gene (reference sequence). This CDR3 region has 14 residues. The J segment lost 6 bases and the V segment lost 0 bases, leaving 5 bases of the junction unmatched.